The 16 T cell receptor beta chains listed next were all sequenced from one sample in a study of cytomegalovirus exposure and HLA in healthy donors. 13 Jbeta primers and 60 Vbeta primers were used for the PCR. Method: immunoSEQ multiplex PCR; TCRdb's copy keeps in-frame clones and lacks some. Among 150,000 to 200,000 clones, around 74% were seen once, and the ten largest hold about 1.4%. Material for sequencing was PBMCs. These receptors all stem from a woman in her twenties or thirties in good health and CMV-seronegative.

The gene calls are TRBV28 and TRBJ1-1; tentative D call: TRBD1 (6 bases). The CDR3 length is 13 residues. The germline V gene encodes CDR1 MDHEN and CDR2 SYDVKM. The V end was cut by 9 bases, the J end by 4 bases, with 15 bases between. The CDR3 DNA reads TGTGCCAGTTCGGGACCCAGGGGCACTGAAGCTTTCTTT. Translating it yields CASSGPRGTEAFF.

The chain is built from TRBV2 and TRBJ1-5, with D unresolved. Germline V gene lookup returns CDR1 SNHLY and CDR2 FYNNEI. The V and J ends lost 8 bases and 7 bases respectively, with 12 bases between them. The CDR3 length is 12 residues. CDR3 loop: CASEAAGQPQHF. DNA of the CDR3: TGTGCCAGCGAGGCAGCCGGGCAGCCCCAGCATTTT.

The CDR3 region has the DNA TGTGCCAGCAGCTTGGAGGCTAGCGGGAACTACGAGCAGTACTTC. Amino acid sequence: CASSLEASGNYEQYF. The chain couples TRBV5-4 to TRBJ2-7; 9 bases align to TRBD2. J was trimmed by 3 bases and V by 0 bases; bases with no gene match: 4. Per germline, CDR1 SGHNT and CDR2 YYREEE (reference sequence). The CDR3 contains 15 residues.

This sequence joins TRBV10-3 and TRBJ2-7, with 7 bases aligning to TRBD1. Germline V gene lookup returns CDR1 ENHRY and CDR2 SYGVKD. V shed 4 bases, J shed 0 bases, and the junction held 3 bases outside the gene matches. The length of the CDR3 is 14 residues. The CDR3 sequence: CAISGTGDSYEQYF. The DNA for the CDR3 is TGTGCCATCAGTGGCACAGGGGACTCCTACGAGCAGTACTTC.

The chain recombines TRBV5-4 with TRBJ2-7; 7 positions match TRBD2. The V gene's germline CDR1 is SGHNT and CDR2 YYREEE (reference sequence). The CDR3 runs to 11 residues. Losses at the gene ends were 4 bases for V and 11 bases for J; bases not matched to a gene: 6. CDR3 coding DNA: TGTGCCAGCAGCGGAGTGGGGAGGGAGTACTTC. Translating it yields CASSGVGREYF.

The rearrangement uses TRBV14 and TRBJ1-6; 7 positions agree with TRBD1. V was pared by 2 bases and J by 6 bases, with 10 bases of the junction left unmatched. Germline CDR1 reads SGHDN; CDR2 reads FVKESK. The CDR3 extends over 17 amino acids. CDR3 sequence: CASSQIRTGSSNSPLHF. CDR3 DNA: TGTGCCAGCAGCCAAATAAGGACAGGTAGCTCTAATTCACCCCTCCACTTT.

The rearrangement links TRBV9 to TRBJ2-1, with 9 bases aligning to TRBD1. The CDR3 length is 15 residues. Germline CDR1 is SGDLS and CDR2 is YYNGEE. V trimming: 3 bases; J trimming: 5 bases; junction bases outside the gene matches: 6. The DNA of the CDR3 is TGTGCCAGCAGCGCCTCCGGGACAGGGAACAATGAGCAGTTCTTC. Translated, it gives CASSASGTGNNEQFF.

The V and J genes are TRBV7-6 and TRBJ1-2, with D tentatively TRBD1 (6 bases). V lost 5 bases to trimming and J lost 0 bases, with 19 bases between them. Germline V CDR1 and CDR2: SGHVS, FNYEAQ. This CDR3 is built from 17 residues. The CDR3 protein is CASSPQPGQPANYGYTF. In nucleotides, the CDR3 is TGTGCCAGCAGCCCTCAACCGGGACAACCAGCTAACTATGGCTACACCTTC.

In its sample, this clone was seen a few times. V and J are TRBV9 and TRBJ2-6; D not resolved. The CDR3 sequence is 15 residues long. The V and J ends lost 1 base and 0 bases respectively, with 5 bases between them. Germline-derived CDR1 and CDR2 are SGDLS and YYNGEE. CDR3 sequence: CASSVQASGANVLTF. CDR3 DNA sequence: TGTGCCAGCAGCGTACAGGCCTCTGGGGCCAACGTCCTGACTTTC.

In its sample, this clone was seen a few times. This chain links TRBV12-5 with TRBJ1-6; the match to TRBD1 covers 10 bases. The CDR3 covers 14 residues. V shed 7 bases and J 14 bases; nucleotides not matched to a gene: 11. CDR1 LGHNT and CDR2 FRNRAP come from the germline V gene. CDR3 in DNA: TGTGCTAGTGCCGCGGGGACAGGGGTCGGGGCCCTCCACTTT. It translates to CASAAGTGVGALHF.

The chain couples TRBV2 to TRBJ2-1, with 8 bases fitting TRBD1. CDR3 length equals 13 residues. The V and J ends lost 8 bases and 6 bases, in that order; junction bases with no gene match: 6. CDR1 and CDR2 from the germline V gene are SNHLY and FYNNEI. The CDR3 protein is CASRDRFFNEQFF. In DNA, the CDR3 is TGTGCCAGCCGGGACAGGTTTTTCAATGAGCAGTTCTTC. The full variable domain, completed using reference TRBV2 and TRBJ2-1, is EPEVTQTPSHQVTQMGQEVILRCVPISNHLYFYWYRQILGQKVEFLVSFYNNEISEKSEIFDDQFSVERPDGSNFTLKIRSTKLEDSAMYFCASRDRFFNEQFFGPGTRLTVL.

The V gene is TRBV29-1, the J gene TRBJ1-1; possible D gene TRBD1, 6 bases. In germline, CDR1 is SQVTM, CDR2 ANQGSEA. V lost 3 bases to trimming and J lost 4 bases, with 27 bases between them. The CDR3 loop spans 18 amino acids. The CDR3 loop reads CSVDLNGGGGGQVTEAFF. Written as DNA, the CDR3 is TGCAGCGTTGATTTGAACGGGGGCGGGGGGGGGCAGGTCACTGAAGCTTTCTTT.

Only a few counts were recorded for this clone. This chain links TRBV2 with TRBJ2-5; TRBD2 matches 7 bases. Germline CDR1 and CDR2: SNHLY and FYNNEI. V trimming: 6 bases; J trimming: 1 base; junction bases outside the gene matches: 5. This CDR3 has 14 amino acids. The CDR3 loop is CASSGGTTQETQYF. The CDR3 region has the DNA TGTGCCAGCAGCGGGGGGACTACCCAAGAGACCCAGTACTTC.

The chain employs TRBV2 and TRBJ1-5; 7 bases agree with TRBD1. The junction had 6 bases not matched to a gene; V was cut back by 4 bases and J by 6 bases. In germline, CDR1 is SNHLY, CDR2 FYNNEI. The CDR3 is 14 residues long. The CDR3 here is CASSGTGLGQPQHF. CDR3 coding DNA: TGTGCCAGCAGTGGGACAGGTCTAGGTCAGCCCCAGCATTTT.

J is TRBJ1-6 and V is TRBV5-1, with TRBD1 identical over 11 bases. This CDR3 spans 15 amino acids. CDR1 and CDR2 from the germline V gene are SGHRS and YFSETQ. The junction had 4 bases not matched to a gene; V was cut back by 3 bases and J by 8 bases. DNA of the CDR3: TGCGCCAGCAGCTCGCGGACAGGGGGCGATTCACCCCTCCACTTT. Translating gives CASSSRTGGDSPLHF.

V is TRBV27 and J is TRBJ2-2; perhaps TRBD2 as D (6 bases). The length of the CDR3 is 15 residues. Trimming removed 2 bases at V and 1 base at J, with 8 bases between. Per germline, CDR1 MNHEY and CDR2 SMNVEV (reference sequence). CDR3: CASSLTGVNTGELFF. For the CDR3, the DNA is TGTGCCAGCAGTTTAACGGGGGTGAACACCGGGGAGCTGTTTTTT.